A selection of T cell receptor beta chains follows, all from one sample in a study of blood T cell repertoires in COVID-19. This table comes from immunoSEQ multiplex PCR, and its TCRdb copy is limited to in-frame clones, with some not included. The sample holds about 150,000 clones, just under 85% seen once. The specimen was peripheral blood. The receptors here all came from a woman over 75 with acute or convalescent COVID-19. The conserved cysteine and the conserved F or W are not part of the CDR3 here. The order of the fields is D gene, V gene, J gene, CDR3 protein. A D gene is named only where the DNA matches it firmly.

d_call: TRBD1; v_call: TRBV7-6; j_call: TRBJ1-1; cdr3_aa: ASSLVLIQGIKNTEAF
d_call: -; v_call: TRBV6-2/TRBV6-3; j_call: TRBJ1-5; cdr3_aa: ASSSTDRLFNQPQH
d_call: -; v_call: TRBV7-2; j_call: TRBJ2-2; cdr3_aa: ASSLRRANGVGELF
d_call: TRBD1; v_call: TRBV19; j_call: TRBJ2-2; cdr3_aa: ASSIVGTVNTGELF
d_call: TRBD2; v_call: TRBV5-1; j_call: TRBJ2-3; cdr3_aa: ASSNGLAGTTDTQY
d_call: TRBD2; v_call: TRBV3-1/TRBV3-2; j_call: TRBJ2-2; cdr3_aa: ASSQDRTSGDTGELF
d_call: -; v_call: TRBV19; j_call: TRBJ1-2; cdr3_aa: ASSGVWTNYGYT
d_call: -; v_call: TRBV7-9; j_call: TRBJ1-2; cdr3_aa: ASSGGVGYT
d_call: -; v_call: TRBV7-9; j_call: TRBJ1-1; cdr3_aa: ASSLGGVTEAF
d_call: -; v_call: TRBV4-1; j_call: TRBJ2-7; cdr3_aa: ASRRGTVSSYEQY
d_call: TRBD1; v_call: TRBV5-1; j_call: TRBJ1-2; cdr3_aa: ASSQGQQLANYGYT
d_call: -; v_call: TRBV7-3; j_call: TRBJ1-1; cdr3_aa: ASSLNQGLNTEAF
d_call: TRBD1; v_call: TRBV6-6; j_call: TRBJ1-4; cdr3_aa: ASRRRGQGATNEKLF
d_call: -; v_call: TRBV3-1/TRBV3-2; j_call: TRBJ1-2; cdr3_aa: ASSHTYSYT
d_call: -; v_call: TRBV5-1; j_call: TRBJ2-7; cdr3_aa: ASSFKTGTRSEQY
d_call: -; v_call: TRBV19; j_call: TRBJ1-1; cdr3_aa: ASSIGQSNTEAF
d_call: -; v_call: TRBV6-2/TRBV6-3; j_call: TRBJ2-3; cdr3_aa: ASSYGLDDTDTQY
d_call: TRBD1; v_call: TRBV6-5; j_call: TRBJ1-1; cdr3_aa: ASSTDRADTEAF
d_call: TRBD1; v_call: TRBV4-1; j_call: TRBJ2-7; cdr3_aa: ASSDQGTGTYEQY
d_call: TRBD1; v_call: TRBV20-1; j_call: TRBJ1-1; cdr3_aa: SAQQGTEAF
d_call: TRBD1; v_call: TRBV27; j_call: TRBJ1-2; cdr3_aa: ASSLGQGVYGYT
d_call: TRBD2; v_call: TRBV5-1; j_call: TRBJ2-5; cdr3_aa: ASSRTSGKETQY
d_call: TRBD1; v_call: TRBV4-1; j_call: TRBJ1-5; cdr3_aa: ASSQDSDRDSNQPQH
d_call: TRBD1; v_call: TRBV5-6; j_call: TRBJ1-5; cdr3_aa: ASSAGQGFNQPQH
d_call: -; v_call: TRBV5-1; j_call: TRBJ1-6; cdr3_aa: ASSLDRAGNSPLH
d_call: TRBD1; v_call: TRBV5-1; j_call: TRBJ1-6; cdr3_aa: ASSLTGTDNSPLH
d_call: -; v_call: TRBV7-9; j_call: TRBJ2-3; cdr3_aa: ASSLTASTDTQY
d_call: -; v_call: TRBV7-3; j_call: TRBJ1-5; cdr3_aa: ASSLQGNQPQH
d_call: -; v_call: TRBV14; j_call: TRBJ2-7; cdr3_aa: ASSQEFRVHEQY
d_call: TRBD1; v_call: TRBV5-1; j_call: TRBJ1-4; cdr3_aa: ASSSSGGDEKLF
d_call: -; v_call: TRBV3-1/TRBV3-2; j_call: TRBJ1-1; cdr3_aa: ASSQDRGGTEAF
d_call: -; v_call: TRBV13; j_call: TRBJ1-3; cdr3_aa: ASSPRQRGSGNTIY
d_call: TRBD2; v_call: TRBV28; j_call: TRBJ2-1; cdr3_aa: ASYGTSGGGNEQF
d_call: -; v_call: TRBV4-2; j_call: TRBJ1-2; cdr3_aa: ASSLNRDDLHGYT
d_call: TRBD1; v_call: TRBV18; j_call: TRBJ1-5; cdr3_aa: ASSSDRQNQPQH
d_call: -; v_call: TRBV3-1/TRBV3-2; j_call: TRBJ1-1; cdr3_aa: ASSQEPTAGLF
d_call: TRBD2; v_call: TRBV5-1; j_call: TRBJ2-1; cdr3_aa: ASGSGGALGKDEQF
d_call: TRBD1; v_call: TRBV30; j_call: TRBJ1-5; cdr3_aa: AWSTGGGQPQH
d_call: TRBD2; v_call: TRBV7-2; j_call: TRBJ2-3; cdr3_aa: ASSSKRGGDTQY
d_call: TRBD1; v_call: TRBV4-1; j_call: TRBJ1-1; cdr3_aa: ASSQDTGQRRMNTEAF
d_call: -; v_call: TRBV29-1; j_call: TRBJ1-1; cdr3_aa: SVARIGENTEAF
d_call: -; v_call: TRBV4-1; j_call: TRBJ2-2; cdr3_aa: ASSQDLLGELF
d_call: TRBD1; v_call: TRBV6-6; j_call: TRBJ1-5; cdr3_aa: ASRGRQGGNQPQH
d_call: -; v_call: TRBV18; j_call: TRBJ1-1; cdr3_aa: ASSPPGTPDQAF
d_call: -; v_call: TRBV20-1; j_call: TRBJ1-2; cdr3_aa: SAARDYGYT
d_call: TRBD2; v_call: TRBV6-2/TRBV6-3; j_call: TRBJ2-7; cdr3_aa: ASSYSTVTGTSGGSSYEQY
d_call: -; v_call: TRBV5-8; j_call: TRBJ2-7; cdr3_aa: ASSSPRVNHEQY
d_call: -; v_call: TRBV2; j_call: TRBJ2-5; cdr3_aa: ASSVYRAPSGETQY
d_call: -; v_call: TRBV5-1; j_call: TRBJ1-6; cdr3_aa: ASSLTDNSPLH
d_call: -; v_call: TRBV5-4; j_call: TRBJ2-7; cdr3_aa: ASSLGDEQY
d_call: TRBD1; v_call: TRBV7-3; j_call: TRBJ1-1; cdr3_aa: ASSGQGRATEAF